The source of this TCR beta chain is a study of blood T cell repertoires in COVID-19. Sequencing was performed with immunoSEQ multiplex PCR; in TCRdb, only in-frame clones are kept and a portion is missing. This sample has about 300,000 clones, with about 90% found just once. The germline gives CDR1 MGHRA, CDR2 YSYEKL. The CDR3 is 15 residues long. The germline V and J ends were trimmed by 0 bases and 7 bases, with 15 bases remaining between them. Seattle participants joined during active infection and were tracked over time. V is TRBV4-1 and J is TRBJ1-2, with D hard to call. The sequence was obtained from a woman in her twenties or thirties with COVID-19, enrolled during active disease. The sample was peripheral blood. The CDR3 sequence: CASSQDTGFPSGYTF. CDR3 nucleotide sequence: TGCGCCAGCAGCCAAGATACCGGGTTCCCCTCTGGCTACACCTTC.